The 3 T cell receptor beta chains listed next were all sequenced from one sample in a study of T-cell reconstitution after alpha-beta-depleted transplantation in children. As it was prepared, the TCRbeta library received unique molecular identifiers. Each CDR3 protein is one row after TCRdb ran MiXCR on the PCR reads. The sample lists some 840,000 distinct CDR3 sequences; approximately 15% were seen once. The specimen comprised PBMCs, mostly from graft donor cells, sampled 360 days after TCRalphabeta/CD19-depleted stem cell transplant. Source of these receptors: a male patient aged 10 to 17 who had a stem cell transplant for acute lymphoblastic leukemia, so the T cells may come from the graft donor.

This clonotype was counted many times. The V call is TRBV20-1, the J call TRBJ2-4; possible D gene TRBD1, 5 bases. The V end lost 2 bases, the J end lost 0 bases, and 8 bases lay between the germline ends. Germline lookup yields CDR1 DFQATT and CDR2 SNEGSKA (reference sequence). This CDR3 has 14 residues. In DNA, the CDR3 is TGCAGTGCTAGAAGACAGCTAGCCAAAAACATTCAGTACTTC. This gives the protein CSARRQLAKNIQYF.

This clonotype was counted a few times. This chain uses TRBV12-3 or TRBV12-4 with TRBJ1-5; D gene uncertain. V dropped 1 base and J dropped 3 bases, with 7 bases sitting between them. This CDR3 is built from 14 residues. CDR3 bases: TGTGCCAGCAGTTTAGGCAGCCTCAATCAGCCCCAGCATTTT. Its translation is CASSLGSLNQPQHF.

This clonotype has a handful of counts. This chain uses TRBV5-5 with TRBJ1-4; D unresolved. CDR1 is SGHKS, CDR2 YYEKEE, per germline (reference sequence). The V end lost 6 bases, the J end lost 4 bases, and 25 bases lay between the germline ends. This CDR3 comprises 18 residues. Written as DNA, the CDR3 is TGTGCCAGCAACACGAATTTACCGACCAGGCGTCGTAATGAAAAACTGTTTTTT. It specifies CASNTNLPTRRRNEKLFF.